These 29 T cell receptor beta chains share one sample of origin, sequenced in a study of metastatic and nonmetastatic thyroid tumors. MiXCR reprocessed the PCR reads for TCRdb. The sample includes about 35,000 clones, 17% seen only once; the top ten take about 6.8%. No patient received treatment before thyroid surgery. Sequenced input: blood. Receptor source: a male donor with papillary thyroid cancer or a benign thyroid nodule (not recorded which). Some clones in this sample may be carry-over from other donors' samples.

CDR3 in DNA: TGTGCCAGCAGCTTGGTCGTCCTTAGTGACAGAACCTACGAGCAGTACTTC. This sequence encodes CASSLVVLSDRTYEQYF. J is TRBJ2-7 and V is TRBV5-4; D perhaps matches TRBD1 (5 bases). Germline values: CDR1 SGHNT, CDR2 YYREEE (reference sequence). V was cut by 0 bases and J by 2 bases, with 18 bases left in between. This CDR3 has 17 residues.

This clone was seen ten or more times. The gene calls are TRBV6-2 or TRBV6-3 and TRBJ2-4; 8 bases are shared with TRBD1. Trimming cost V 5 bases and J 11 bases; bases outside gene matches: 14. Germline-derived CDR1 and CDR2 are MNHEY and SVGEGT. The CDR3 consists of 15 residues. The CDR3 sequence: CASSAFTGQGGLQYF. CDR3 DNA sequence: TGTGCCAGCAGTGCTTTCACCGGACAGGGAGGACTTCAGTACTTC.

This clone was counted only a few times. The CDR3 here is CASSYPGVMETEAFF. CDR3 sequence (DNA): TGTGCCAGCAGTTACCCAGGGGTCATGGAAACTGAAGCTTTCTTT. The chain carries TRBV6-2 or TRBV6-3 and TRBJ1-1, with D possibly TRBD1 on 6 matching bases. The CDR3 loop spans 15 amino acids. Between the trimmed V and J ends, which lost 2 bases and 5 bases, there was a span of 15 bases. Germline CDR1 reads MNHEY; CDR2 reads SVGEGT.

As concerns this clone: This may come from a read error, since a much larger clone is one base off. CDR3 DNA sequence: TGTGCCATCAGTGAGCCCAAGGTAGCGGGAGGGCGGGCGGATGAGCAGTTCTTC. Protein: CAISEPKVAGGRADEQFF. The rearrangement uses TRBV10-3 and TRBJ2-1; TRBD2 aligns across 11 bases. From germline, CDR1 is ENHRY and CDR2 SYGVKD. The length of the CDR3 is 18 residues. The V and J ends lost 2 bases and 8 bases, in that order; junction bases with no gene match: 14.

This clone has ten or more counts. The chain employs TRBV19 and TRBJ2-7; a possible D gene is TRBD1 (6 bases). Trimming stripped 0 bases from V and 0 bases from J, with 6 bases between. This CDR3 has 14 residues. Germline V CDR1 and CDR2: LNHDA, SQIVND (reference sequence). In DNA form, the CDR3 reads TGTGCCAGTAGTATAGAGGACAGCTCCTACGAGCAGTACTTC. It codes for CASSIEDSSYEQYF.

Concerning this clone itself: This may come from a read error, since a much larger clone is one base off. The chain is built from TRBV7-6 and TRBJ2-5, with D possibly being TRBD1 (5 bases). Trimming took off 2 bases at V and 5 bases at J, with 9 bases between the two ends. Germline values: CDR1 SGHVS, CDR2 FNYEAQ. This CDR3 contains 13 residues. The chain's CDR3 is CASSLSGYETQYF. CDR3 in DNA: TGTGCCAGCAGCTTATCAGGGTACGAGACCCAGTACTTC.

This clone was counted many times. This sequence joins TRBV20-1 and TRBJ2-3, with TRBD1 identical over 7 bases. Germline CDR1 DFQATT, CDR2 SNEGSKA (reference sequence). This CDR3 is 16 amino acids long. V was clipped by 5 bases and J by 0 bases; unmatched bases: 11. CDR3 nucleotides: TGCAGTGCTGTAACCCGGACAGGAGATAGCACAGATACGCAGTATTTT. It specifies CSAVTRTGDSTDTQYF.

This clone has a count of ten or more. The chain combines TRBV2 with TRBJ1-3; D is uncertain. Trimming removed 6 bases at V and 1 base at J, with 10 bases between. CDR3 length: 14 residues. Germline loops: CDR1 SNHLY, CDR2 FYNNEI. CDR3 region: CASRPMMSGNTIYF. CDR3 DNA: TGTGCCAGCAGACCCATGATGTCTGGAAACACCATATATTTT.

At least ten counts were recorded for this clone. The same CDR3 also results from other DNA sequences found in this sample. The chain recombines TRBV20-1 with TRBJ2-1, with 15 bases aligning to TRBD2. This CDR3 contains 16 residues. J lost 7 bases, V lost 1 base, and 5 bases had no gene match. In germline, CDR1 is DFQATT, CDR2 SNEGSKA (reference sequence). Here the CDR3 reads CSARGGLAGGNNEQFF. The CDR3 nucleotides are TGCAGTGCTAGAGGGGGACTAGCGGGGGGTAATAATGAGCAGTTCTTC.

This clone was counted ten times or more. The chain recombines TRBV7-2 with TRBJ2-1; 9 bases are a match to TRBD2. V trimming: 0 bases; J trimming: 0 bases; junction bases outside the gene matches: 6. Germline V CDR1 and CDR2: SGHTA, FQGNSA. This CDR3 is built from 18 residues. The CDR3 protein is CASSLAQGSGSSYNEQFF. In DNA form, the CDR3 reads TGTGCCAGCAGCTTAGCGCAAGGTAGCGGGAGCTCCTACAATGAGCAGTTCTTC.

This clone was observed at least ten times. The rearrangement joins TRBV20-1 to TRBJ2-1; 9 nucleotides match TRBD1. Trimming removed 5 bases from V and 5 bases from J; junction bases left unmatched: 7. CDR1 DFQATT and CDR2 SNEGSKA come from the germline V gene (reference sequence). The CDR3 spans 14 residues. The CDR3 loop is CSAQGQGRNNEQFF. The CDR3, as DNA: TGCAGTGCTCAAGGACAGGGGAGGAACAATGAGCAGTTCTTC.

Only a few counts were recorded for this clone. This chain links TRBV19 with TRBJ1-5, with D unclear. The V and J ends lost 2 bases and 7 bases respectively, with 15 bases between them. Germline CDR1 reads LNHDA; CDR2 reads SQIVND (reference sequence). The CDR3 totals 15 residues. CDR3 coding DNA: TGTGCCAGTAGTATAAGCAGGTGGCTCCGACAGCCCCAGCATTTT. Protein sequence: CASSISRWLRQPQHF.

The table lists this clone with many counts. V gene TRBV20-1 combines with J gene TRBJ2-5, with 8 bases identical to TRBD2. V lost 1 base, J lost 4 bases, and 5 bases stayed unmatched. The CDR3 spans 14 residues. Per germline, CDR1 DFQATT and CDR2 SNEGSKA (reference sequence). CDR3 sequence reads: CSARGGTRTETQYF. The CDR3, as DNA: TGCAGTGCTAGAGGAGGGACTAGAACAGAGACCCAGTACTTC.

Many counts were recorded for this clone. The gene calls are TRBV9 and TRBJ1-5; possibly TRBD1 for D (5 bases). The CDR3 has 15 residues. CDR1 is SGDLS and CDR2 is YYNGEE in the germline V gene. V was trimmed by 0 bases and J by 3 bases, leaving 10 bases between them. The CDR3 loop reads CASSVDGGFNQPQHF. The DNA for the CDR3 is TGTGCCAGCAGCGTAGATGGGGGATTCAATCAGCCCCAGCATTTT.

The chain combines TRBV30 with TRBJ1-6; the D gene is possibly TRBD1 (6 bases). The CDR3 extends over 14 amino acids. V was shortened by 7 bases and J by 11 bases, with 21 bases between the two germline ends. Germline-derived CDR1 and CDR2 are GTSNPN and SVGIG (reference sequence). CDR3 loop: CASSSPPGVPPLHF. CDR3 sequence (DNA): TGTGCCTCCTCATCCCCCCCAGGGGTTCCACCCCTCCACTTT.

This clone has a count of ten or more. The chain combines TRBV19 with TRBJ1-2; D unresolved. The V gene lost 5 bases and the J gene lost 8 bases, with 18 bases spanning the gap. The CDR3 runs 14 residues. From germline, CDR1 is LNHDA and CDR2 SQIVND (reference sequence). The CDR3 DNA reads as TGTGCCAGTAGTGACCCGGCTACCAGGAGGGGCTACACCTTC. Amino acids: CASSDPATRRGYTF.

This clone appeared many times. The genes are TRBV5-1 and TRBJ1-5; D not resolved. Deletions cut 2 bases from V and 2 bases from J, with 8 bases between. CDR1 and CDR2 from the germline V gene are SGHRS and YFSETQ. CDR3 length: 14 residues. The CDR3 spells CASSLGEGNQPQHF. For the CDR3, the DNA is TGCGCCAGCAGCTTAGGTGAGGGCAATCAGCCCCAGCATTTT.

Ten or more counts support this clone. The V call is TRBV20-1, the J call TRBJ1-1; D not certain. The CDR3 is 14 residues long. Between the trimmed V and J ends, which lost 0 bases and 4 bases, there was a span of 12 bases. The germline CDR1 and CDR2 sequences are DFQATT and SNEGSKA (reference sequence). CDR3 loop: CSARDNRNPTEAFF. The CDR3 DNA is TGCAGTGCTAGAGATAACCGTAACCCCACTGAAGCTTTCTTT.

This clone showed up many times. The genes are TRBV11-2 and TRBJ2-7, with D perhaps TRBD2 (5 bases). The V gene lost 11 bases and the J gene lost 1 base, with 18 bases spanning the gap. The CDR3 runs 14 residues. The V gene's germline CDR1 is SGHAT and CDR2 FQNNGV. The CDR3 DNA reads as TGTGCCGGTGAGGGAAGATCCCCGTCCTACGAGCAGTACTTC. This sequence encodes CAGEGRSPSYEQYF.

This clone was seen repeatedly, ten times or more. The chain joins TRBV11-2 to TRBJ2-3; TRBD2 aligns across 8 bases. This CDR3 comprises 17 residues. Germline V CDR1 and CDR2: SGHAT, FQNNGV. V trimming: 6 bases; J trimming: 2 bases; junction bases outside the gene matches: 13. CDR3 coding DNA: TGTGCCAGCAGGGACATTGGCCTAGCGGGTTTCACAGATACGCAGTATTTT. Its protein product is CASRDIGLAGFTDTQYF.

In its sample, this clone ranks as medium-sized (0.01 to 0.1%). The V and J genes are TRBV9 and TRBJ2-1; 10 nucleotides align to TRBD2. This CDR3 is built from 15 residues. Germline lookup yields CDR1 SGDLS and CDR2 YYNGEE. With 1 base clipped from V and 7 bases from J, the junction kept 5 bases outside the gene matches. CDR3 sequence reads: CASSVSGTSANEQFF. The CDR3 coding sequence is TGTGCCAGCAGCGTATCAGGGACTAGCGCAAATGAGCAGTTCTTC.

This clone came up many times. The chain joins TRBV7-9 to TRBJ1-1; 7 nucleotides match TRBD1. The CDR3 consists of 13 residues. With 6 bases clipped from V and 5 bases from J, the junction kept 6 bases outside the gene matches. CDR1 and CDR2 from the germline V gene are SEHNR and FQNEAQ (reference sequence). CDR3 sequence reads: CASRSTGQTEAFF. DNA of the CDR3: TGTGCCAGCAGGTCGACAGGGCAAACTGAAGCTTTCTTT.

This clone was counted at least ten times. The chain employs TRBV3-1 and TRBJ1-6; D ambiguous. CDR3 size: 15 residues. In germline, CDR1 is LGHDT, CDR2 YNNKEL (reference sequence). Trimming cost V 2 bases and J 6 bases, with 11 bases left between them. DNA for the CDR3: TGTGCCAGCAGCCAAAGAGGGTCCGTTAATTCACCCCTCCACTTT. This gives the protein CASSQRGSVNSPLHF.

This clone was detected only a few times. With a much larger clone just one base away, this may be a read error. The V gene is TRBV3-1, the J gene TRBJ2-5; D unresolved. The ends were cut back, 4 bases at V and 13 bases at J, with 10 bases in the middle. CDR3 size: 10 residues. Germline-derived CDR1 and CDR2 are LGHDT and YNNKEL (reference sequence). The CDR3 reads CASSLNAWYF. The CDR3 DNA follows: TGTGCCAGCAGCCTTAATGCCTGGTACTTC.

In this sample, this clone turned up many times. The gene calls are TRBV7-9 and TRBJ2-1; 7 positions agree with TRBD2. CDR1 SEHNR and CDR2 FQNEAQ come from the germline V gene (reference sequence). The ends lost 4 bases at V and 4 bases at J; junction bases unmatched: 13. The CDR3 spans 17 residues. The CDR3 DNA follows: TGTGCCAGCAGCTCCCTCCATGTAGCGGGTACATACAATGAGCAGTTCTTC. This sequence encodes CASSSLHVAGTYNEQFF.

Ten or more counts support this clone. The chain joins TRBV29-1 to TRBJ1-1; 9 bases map to TRBD1. The CDR3 has 15 amino acids. Trimming removed 8 bases from V and 6 bases from J; junction bases left unmatched: 16. The V gene's germline CDR1 is SQVTM and CDR2 ANQGSEA. DNA for the CDR3: TGCAGCTCTTGGATAGCCGGGACAGGGAAATCTGAAGCTTTCTTT. It translates to CSSWIAGTGKSEAFF.

In its sample, this clone was seen many times. The chain carries TRBV5-1 and TRBJ2-1, with D uncertain. This CDR3 contains 13 residues. Germline lookup yields CDR1 SGHRS and CDR2 YFSETQ. The V end lost 4 bases, the J end lost 2 bases, and 7 bases lay between the germline ends. The CDR3 bases are TGCGCCAGCAGCGAAGATACCTACAATGAGCAGTTCTTC. Its protein product is CASSEDTYNEQFF. The variable domain in full, with the rest retrieved from reference TRBV5-1 and TRBJ2-1, is KAGVTQTPRYLIKTRGQQVTLSCSPISGHRSVSWYQQTPGQGLQFLFEYFSETQRNKGNFPGRFSGRQFSNSRSEMNVSTLELGDSALYLCASSEDTYNEQFFGPGTRLTVL.

As regards this clone: Germline is not matched at one junction end, which may reflect a read error. In DNA form, the CDR3 reads TGTGTCAGCAGCTTAGGTTTTGGCGGGGGTGCCTACAATGAGCAGTTCTTC. This sequence encodes CVSSLGFGGGAYNEQFF. The rearrangement links TRBV11-2 to TRBJ2-1; 7 nucleotides match TRBD2. The CDR3 length is 17 residues. The germline V gene encodes CDR1 SGHAT and CDR2 FQNNGV.

This clone was recorded many times. The J gene is TRBJ2-4, the V gene TRBV11-3; 9 bases fit TRBD1. V shed 5 bases, J shed 5 bases, and the junction held 4 bases outside the gene matches. The CDR3 runs 14 residues. Germline V gene data show CDR1 as SGHNT and CDR2 as YENEEA. CDR3 coding DNA: TGTGCCAGCAGCCCACGGACAGGGGAAAACATTCAGTACTTC. The encoded protein is CASSPRTGENIQYF.